Following are 6 T cell receptor beta chains from one sample sequenced in a study of technical replicates of blood from a handful of donors. Here immunoSEQ multiplex PCR was the method, and the copy in TCRdb shows in-frame clones only, minus some. Of some 70,000 clones in the sample, roughly 95% were seen once. Material: T cells isolated from PBMCs. The receptors here all came from a human donor in good health.

The chain links TRBV29-1 to TRBJ1-2; perhaps TRBD1 as D (5 bases). V was clipped by 5 bases and J by 5 bases, with 27 bases between them. CDR3 length: 17 residues. Looked up from germline, CDR1 is SQVTM and CDR2 is ANQGSEA. The CDR3 DNA follows: TGCAGCGTTCGAACATGGGGGGACGCCTTTAAGGGGTATGGCTACACCTTC. It codes for CSVRTWGDAFKGYGYTF.

The genes are TRBV5-1 and TRBJ2-1, with 9 nucleotides matching TRBD1. V shed 1 base and J 3 bases; nucleotides not matched to a gene: 5. Germline V gene data show CDR1 as SGHRS and CDR2 as YFSETQ. There are 16 residues in the CDR3. The CDR3 reads CASSLYGTGLYNEQFF. The CDR3 coding sequence is TGCGCCAGCAGCTTGTATGGGACAGGGCTCTACAATGAGCAGTTCTTC.

The chain is built from TRBV4-1 and TRBJ1-1; maybe TRBD1 (5 bases). Germline V CDR1 and CDR2: MGHRA, YSYEKL. Trimming removed 1 base from V and 1 base from J, with 10 bases in between. The CDR3 runs to 15 residues. CDR3 sequence reads: CASSQVRQTNTEAFF. The CDR3 DNA reads TGCGCCAGCAGCCAAGTCCGACAGACGAACACTGAAGCTTTCTTT.

This sequence joins TRBV6-1 and TRBJ1-6; D ambiguous. The germline gives CDR1 MNHNS, CDR2 SASEGT. Trimming shortened V by 2 bases and J by 6 bases, and 17 bases separated the two germline ends. This CDR3 contains 17 residues. The CDR3 DNA is TGTGCCAGCAGTGAAACATACGGGATACCCTTTAATTCACCCCTCCACTTT. Amino acids: CASSETYGIPFNSPLHF.

V gene TRBV28 combines with J gene TRBJ1-1, with a tentative D call TRBD1 (5 bases). CDR1 and CDR2 from the germline V gene are MDHEN and SYDVKM. The CDR3 runs 13 residues. V gave up 5 bases and J gave up 4 bases, with 11 bases separating them. The CDR3 loop is CASSRGLTTEAFF. CDR3 DNA: TGTGCCAGCAGTAGGGGTCTGACCACTGAAGCTTTCTTT.

The J gene is TRBJ2-1, the V gene TRBV4-1, with 10 bases identical to TRBD2. The V segment lost 1 base and the J segment 8 bases; nucleotides outside the gene matches: 2. Germline CDR1 is MGHRA and CDR2 is YSYEKL. The CDR3 has 14 amino acids. CDR3 sequence (DNA): TGCGCCAGCAGCCAAGGTCTAGCGGGAGATGAGCAGTTCTTC. Amino acid sequence: CASSQGLAGDEQFF.